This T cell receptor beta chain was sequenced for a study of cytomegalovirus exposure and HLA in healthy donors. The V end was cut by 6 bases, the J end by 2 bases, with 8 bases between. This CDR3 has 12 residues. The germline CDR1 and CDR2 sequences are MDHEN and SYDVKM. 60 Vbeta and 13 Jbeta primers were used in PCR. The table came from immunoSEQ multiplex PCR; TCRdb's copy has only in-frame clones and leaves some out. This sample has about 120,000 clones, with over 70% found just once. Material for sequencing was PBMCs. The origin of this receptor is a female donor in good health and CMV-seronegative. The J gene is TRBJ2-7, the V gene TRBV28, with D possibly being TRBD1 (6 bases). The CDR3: CASSGQPYEQYF. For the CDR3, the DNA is TGTGCCAGCAGCGGACAGCCCTACGAGCAGTACTTC.